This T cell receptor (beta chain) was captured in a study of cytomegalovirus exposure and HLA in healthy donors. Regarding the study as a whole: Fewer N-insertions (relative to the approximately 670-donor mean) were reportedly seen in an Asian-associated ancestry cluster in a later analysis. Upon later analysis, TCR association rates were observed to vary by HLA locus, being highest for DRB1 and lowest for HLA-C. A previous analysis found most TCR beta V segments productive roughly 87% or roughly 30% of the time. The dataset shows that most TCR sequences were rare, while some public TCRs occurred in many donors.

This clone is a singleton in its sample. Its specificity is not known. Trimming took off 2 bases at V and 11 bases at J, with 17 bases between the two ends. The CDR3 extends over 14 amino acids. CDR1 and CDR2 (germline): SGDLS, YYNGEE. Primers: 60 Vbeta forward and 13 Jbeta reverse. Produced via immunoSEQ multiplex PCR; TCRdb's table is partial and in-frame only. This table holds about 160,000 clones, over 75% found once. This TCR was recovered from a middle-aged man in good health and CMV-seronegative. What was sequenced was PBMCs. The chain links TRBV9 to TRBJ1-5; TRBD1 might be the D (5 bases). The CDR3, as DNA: TGTGCCAGCAGCGTCGCCAGGGATGACACGGCCCAGCATTTT. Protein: CASSVARDDTAQHF.